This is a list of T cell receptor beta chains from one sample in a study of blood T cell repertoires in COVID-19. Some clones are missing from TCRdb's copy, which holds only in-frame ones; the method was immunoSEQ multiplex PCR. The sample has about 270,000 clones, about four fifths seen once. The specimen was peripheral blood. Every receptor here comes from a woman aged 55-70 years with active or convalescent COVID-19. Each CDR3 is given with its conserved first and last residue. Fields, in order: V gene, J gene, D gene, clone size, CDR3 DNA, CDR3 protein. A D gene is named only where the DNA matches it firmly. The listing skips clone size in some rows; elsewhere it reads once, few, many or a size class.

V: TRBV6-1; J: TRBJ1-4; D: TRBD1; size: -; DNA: TGTGCCAGCAGTGAAGCGACCCGACCCGGGACAGGGCGTGAAAAACTGTTTTTT; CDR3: CASSEATRPGTGREKLFF
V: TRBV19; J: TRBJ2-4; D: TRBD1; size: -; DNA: TGTGCCAGTAGTATGAACCACGGACAGGGACGAAACATTCAGTACTTC; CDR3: CASSMNHGQGRNIQYF
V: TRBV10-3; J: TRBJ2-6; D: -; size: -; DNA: TGTGCCATCAGTGAGTCTACACAGGGAACTGGGGCCAACGTCCTGACTTTC; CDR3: CAISESTQGTGANVLTF
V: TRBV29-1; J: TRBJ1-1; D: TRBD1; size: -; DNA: TGCAGCGTGGGGACAGGGGTGAACACTGAAGCTTTCTTT; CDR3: CSVGTGVNTEAFF
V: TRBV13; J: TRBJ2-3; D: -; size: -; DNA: TGTGCCAGCAGCCTCGAGGGCGCCGGAGATACGCAGTATTTT; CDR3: CASSLEGAGDTQYF
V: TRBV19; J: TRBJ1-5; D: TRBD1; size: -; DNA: TGTGCCAGCTTGAAACGGGACAGGGGGCTTAGTCAGCCCCAGCATTTT; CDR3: CASLKRDRGLSQPQHF
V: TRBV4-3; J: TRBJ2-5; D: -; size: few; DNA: TGCGCCAGCAGCCAAGATCCCAGGGGAGAGACCCAGTACTTC; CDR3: CASSQDPRGETQYF
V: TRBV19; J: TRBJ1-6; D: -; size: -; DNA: TGTGCCAGTAGTGACAGGTCTGGTAATTCACCCCTCCACTTT; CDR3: CASSDRSGNSPLHF
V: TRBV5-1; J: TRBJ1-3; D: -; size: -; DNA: TGCGCCAGCAGCTTGCTCTCAGGGGAAGTCGCTGGAAACACCATATATTTT; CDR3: CASSLLSGEVAGNTIYF
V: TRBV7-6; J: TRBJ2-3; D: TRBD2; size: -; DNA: TGTGCCAGCAGCCCACTGCGGGGGGGCACAGATACGCAGTATTTT; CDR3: CASSPLRGGTDTQYF
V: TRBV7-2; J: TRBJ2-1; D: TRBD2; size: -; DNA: TGTGCCAGCAGCACCCGACTAGCGGGGGGAAGCTCCTACAATGAGCAGTTCTTC; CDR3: CASSTRLAGGSSYNEQFF
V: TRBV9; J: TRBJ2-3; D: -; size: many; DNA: TGTGCCAGCAGCGTAGGAGGGTTCGCAGATACGCAGTATTTT; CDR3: CASSVGGFADTQYF
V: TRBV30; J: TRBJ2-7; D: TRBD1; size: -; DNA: TGTGCCTGGGGGACAGGGGGCATGTACGAGCAGTACTTC; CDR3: CAWGTGGMYEQYF
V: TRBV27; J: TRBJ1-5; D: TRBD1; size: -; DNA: TGTGCCAGCAGTCCAGGGACAGGAAGCAATCAGCCCCAGCATTTT; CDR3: CASSPGTGSNQPQHF